This TCR beta chain derives from a study of T cells in Graves' hyperthyroidism and ophthalmopathy. This clonotype was seen repeatedly, ten times or more. Its antigen is unidentified. TCR beta CDR3 region amplification was performed from RNA transcripts. The TCR CDR3 first-round RT-PCR relied on the HTBI primer set. TCRdb re-derived calls from the multiplex PCR reads in MiXCR, one entry per CDR3 protein. The table has a few hundred thousand distinct CDR3 sequences, 15% to 18% seen once. Trimming took off 0 bases at V and 2 bases at J, with 14 bases between the two ends. The CDR3 has 16 amino acids. The germline V gene has CDR1 DFQATT and CDR2 SNEGSKA (reference sequence). Participants, patients aged 18 to 65, had newly diagnosed hyperthyroidism with a duration under 2 months. Used for diagnoses were clinical symptoms, serum thyroxine and TRAb, thyroid ultrasound and orbital computed tomography. General observations from the study: Ophthalmopathy could be told apart from stable hyperthyroidism with a 13 V-J model.

This TCR came from a woman in her twenties or thirties with Graves' hyperthyroidism. J is TRBJ2-1 and V is TRBV20-1, with a weak D call TRBD1 (6 bases). Sequenced input: blood. The CDR3 protein is CSAREGRGFAYNEQFF. The CDR3 nucleotides read TGCAGTGCTAGAGAGGGTAGGGGGTTCGCCTACAATGAGCAGTTCTTC.